This T cell receptor (beta chain) was captured in a study of OX40 agonist ivuxolimab in advanced cancers. Study-wide background: While on treatment, patients had intravenous ivuxolimab at 0.01 to 10 mg/kg every 2 weeks. A male proportion of approximately 80% was recorded, with mean age about 62 years and range roughly 23 to 79.

Study results and limitations: More expanded clones were seen, on average, in CD8+ T cells than in CD4+.

In regard to this clone: Its antigen is unknown.

The CDR3 has 13 residues. Germline CDR1 and CDR2: SGHTA and FQGNSA. The ends were cut back, 7 bases at V and 0 bases at J, with 9 bases in the middle. Produced via immunoSEQ multiplex PCR; TCRdb's table is partial and in-frame only. The sample includes 55,000 to 85,000 clones, about 85% of them seen just once. The material sequenced was CD4+ or CD8+ T cells sorted from blood, taken in a trial of the OX40 agonist ivuxolimab. The V gene is TRBV7-2, the J gene TRBJ1-1; D call uncertain. The receptor's source is an adult with an advanced solid tumor such as melanoma, head and neck, liver or kidney cancer. CDR3 sequence: CASKSVVNTEAFF. CDR3 DNA sequence: TGTGCCAGCAAGTCGGTGGTGAACACTGAAGCTTTCTTT. The full variable domain, rest sourced from reference TRBV7-2 and TRBJ1-1, is GAGVSQSPSNKVTEKGKDVELRCDPISGHTALYWYRQSLGQGLEFLIYFQGNSAPDKSGLPSDRFSAERTGGSVSTLTIQRTQQEDSAVYLCASKSVVNTEAFFGQGTRLTVV.